These 31 T cell receptor beta chains were sequenced from one sample in a study of CD8 T cells in ankylosing spondylitis. TCRdb reanalysed the 5' RACE reads using MiXCR and keeps one entry per CDR3 protein. The top ten clones hold roughly 6.8% of a sample with 250,000 or so distinct CDR3 sequences, around 10% of them seen once. Material: blood, either unsorted or a sorted T cell fraction (not recorded which). The origin of the receptors is a male donor with ankylosing spondylitis or in good health (not recorded which).

This clonotype was seen repeatedly, ten times or more. The V and J genes are TRBV6-5 and TRBJ2-7; 7 bases agree with TRBD2. J lost 1 base, V lost 0 bases, and 3 bases had no gene match. The CDR3 covers 15 residues. CDR1 and CDR2 (germline): MNHEY, SVGAGI. In DNA form, the CDR3 reads TGTGCCAGCAGTTACTCGGGGGGGATATCCTACGAGCAGTACTTC. It is translated as CASSYSGGISYEQYF.

The gene calls are TRBV6-2 or TRBV6-3 and TRBJ2-5; D gene unclear. V was shortened by 6 bases and J by 4 bases, with 15 bases between the two germline ends. The CDR3 has 14 amino acids. Per the germline V gene, CDR1 is MNHEY and CDR2 is SVGEGT. Written as DNA, the CDR3 is TGTGCCAGCAGCCTTGTGTCTAGAGGAGAGACCCAGTACTTC. This gives the protein CASSLVSRGETQYF.

This clonotype was counted between two and nine times. The chain recombines TRBV7-9 with TRBJ2-7; D gene uncertain. Looked up from germline, CDR1 is SEHNR and CDR2 is FQNEAQ (reference sequence). V was trimmed by 5 bases and J by 0 bases, leaving 11 bases between them. The CDR3 loop spans 14 amino acids. The chain's CDR3 is CASSRIEYSYEQYF. CDR3 in DNA: TGTGCCAGCAGCAGGATCGAATACTCCTACGAGCAGTACTTC.

Many counts were recorded for this clonotype. The CDR3 region is CASSLFGTSNEQYF. The CDR3, as DNA: TGTGCCAGCAGTTTATTTGGGACAAGCAACGAGCAGTACTTC. This sequence joins TRBV12-3 or TRBV12-4 and TRBJ2-7; D possibly corresponds to TRBD1 (6 bases). The CDR3 runs 14 residues. V shed 2 bases and J shed 5 bases, with 13 bases lying between them.

The genes are TRBV5-4 and TRBJ1-2; D might be TRBD1 (6 bases). The CDR3 loop spans 14 amino acids. The germline CDR1 and CDR2 sequences are SGHNT and YYREEE (reference sequence). V lost 2 bases and J 4 bases, leaving 12 bases between the germline ends. For the CDR3, the DNA is TGTGCCAGCAGCTTACAGGGTAAAAGCTATGGCTACACCTTC. Its translation is CASSLQGKSYGYTF.

At least ten counts were recorded for this clonotype. The chain carries TRBV7-2 and TRBJ2-1, with no clear D. The CDR3 totals 13 residues. V lost 2 bases and J lost 6, with 8 bases in between. Germline loops: CDR1 SGHTA, CDR2 FQGNSA. The CDR3 loop is CASSLWSVNEQFF. In nucleotides, the CDR3 is TGTGCCAGCAGCTTATGGTCGGTCAATGAGCAGTTCTTC.

This clonotype appeared many times. This chain connects TRBV12-3 or TRBV12-4 to TRBJ2-5; D is possibly TRBD2 (5 bases). The CDR3 runs 12 residues. The V end lost 4 bases, the J end lost 5 bases, and 8 bases lay between the germline ends. CDR3 sequence reads: CASSSTGETQYF. CDR3 coding DNA: TGTGCCAGCAGTTCCACGGGGGAGACCCAGTACTTC.

The chain has TRBV7-7 and TRBJ2-7; D is perhaps TRBD1 (5 bases). The CDR3 sequence is 14 residues long. V lost 0 bases, J lost 3 bases, and 9 bases lay in between. Germline CDR1 and CDR2: SSHAT and FNYEAQ (reference sequence). The CDR3 is CASSLALQVYEQYF. The CDR3 nucleotides are TGTGCCAGCAGCTTAGCTCTACAGGTCTACGAGCAGTACTTC.

This clonotype has at least ten counts. This chain connects TRBV10-2 to TRBJ1-1; the match to TRBD1 covers 10 bases. In germline, CDR1 is WSHSY, CDR2 SAAADI. V trimming: 6 bases; J trimming: 7 bases; junction bases outside the gene matches: 5. The CDR3 totals 13 residues. Here the CDR3 reads CASRDRGRGEAFF. The DNA for the CDR3 is TGCGCCAGCAGAGACAGGGGGCGGGGTGAAGCTTTCTTT.

Ten or more counts support this clonotype. The gene calls are TRBV3-1 and TRBJ2-7, with 10 bases lining up with TRBD1. The V gene end was trimmed by 4 bases and the J gene end by 4 bases; junction bases not matched to a gene: 4. Germline CDR1 reads LGHDT; CDR2 reads YNNKEL (reference sequence). This CDR3 spans 14 amino acids. The CDR3 loop reads CASSLGQGQYEQYF. DNA of the CDR3: TGTGCCAGCAGCCTGGGACAGGGGCAATACGAGCAGTACTTC.

This clonotype was counted ten times or more. The chain links TRBV15 to TRBJ2-1; tentative D call: TRBD2 (5 bases). With 0 bases removed from V and 8 bases from J, the gap between germline ends came to 11 bases. The CDR3 runs 14 residues. Germline CDR1 reads LNHNV; CDR2 reads YYDKDF (reference sequence). The CDR3 DNA reads as TGTGCCACCAGCAGAGATTTCGTGGGAGATGAGCAGTTCTTC. Residues: CATSRDFVGDEQFF.

The chain has TRBV12-3 or TRBV12-4 and TRBJ1-3; D is ambiguous. V lost 3 bases and J 3 bases, leaving 3 bases between the germline ends. The CDR3 extends over 12 amino acids. In DNA form, the CDR3 reads TGTGCCAGCAGTTTCGTTGGAAACACCATATATTTT. Translated: CASSFVGNTIYF.

This clonotype has at least ten counts. The chain carries TRBV6-5 and TRBJ2-7; the match to TRBD2 covers 8 bases. J was trimmed by 0 bases and V by 2 bases; bases with no gene match: 15. The CDR3 is made up of 19 amino acids. Germline-derived CDR1 and CDR2 are MNHEY and SVGAGI. CDR3 nucleotides: TGTGCCAGCAGTTACGCGTTTACTACTAGCGGCCAAAGCTCCTACGAGCAGTACTTC. It yields the protein CASSYAFTTSGQSSYEQYF.

V usage is TRBV20-1 and J usage is TRBJ1-5, with D unclear. Germline V gives CDR1 DFQATT, CDR2 SNEGSKA (reference sequence). Trimming cost V 5 bases and J 2 bases, with 10 bases left between them. The CDR3 loop spans 13 amino acids. CDR3 nucleotides: TGCAGTGCTGCGGGTGATGGCAATCAGCCCCAGCATTTT. Residues: CSAAGDGNQPQHF.

This clonotype has ten or more counts. The rearrangement links TRBV5-1 to TRBJ1-1; D remains unclear. Trimming shortened V by 4 bases and J by 1 base, and 8 bases separated the two germline ends. Germline V CDR1 and CDR2: SGHRS, YFSETQ. This CDR3 is 13 amino acids long. The CDR3 DNA follows: TGCGCCAGCAGCGGTCCAGGGAACACTGAAGCTTTCTTT. Translation gives CASSGPGNTEAFF.

This clonotype has ten or more counts. V gene TRBV20-1 combines with J gene TRBJ2-7, with 8 bases aligning to TRBD2. The V gene end was trimmed by 2 bases and the J gene end by 3 bases; junction bases not matched to a gene: 9. The length of the CDR3 is 15 residues. Germline lookup yields CDR1 DFQATT and CDR2 SNEGSKA (reference sequence). The CDR3 here is CSARSLAGSFYEQYF. CDR3 DNA sequence: TGCAGTGCTAGAAGCCTAGCGGGTTCGTTCTACGAGCAGTACTTC.

This clonotype was observed many times. J is TRBJ2-3 and V is TRBV5-1, with TRBD2 identical over 10 bases. Germline lookup yields CDR1 SGHRS and CDR2 YFSETQ. J lost 1 base, V lost 4 bases, and 3 bases had no gene match. The CDR3 totals 15 residues. DNA of the CDR3: TGCGCCAGCAGCGGCGGGACTAGCGGCACAGATACGCAGTATTTT. This encodes CASSGGTSGTDTQYF.

This clonotype was counted at least ten times. V usage is TRBV29-1 and J usage is TRBJ1-2; D unresolved. CDR3 size: 11 residues. The ends were cut back, 3 bases at V and 1 base at J, with 3 bases in the middle. From germline, CDR1 is SQVTM and CDR2 ANQGSEA. CDR3 DNA: TGCAGCGTTGAGCATAACTATGGCTACACCTTC. Encoded protein: CSVEHNYGYTF.

This clonotype has ten or more counts. The genes are TRBV11-2 and TRBJ2-5; tentative D call: TRBD2 (6 bases). V lost 5 bases to trimming and J lost 4 bases, with 17 bases between them. Germline V lookup: CDR1 SGHAT, CDR2 FQNNGV. The CDR3 spans 15 residues. The DNA of the CDR3 is TGTGCCAGCAGCGTAGGAGCGGGCCTCGGAGAGACCCAGTACTTC. Protein product: CASSVGAGLGETQYF.

This clonotype was counted at least ten times. This chain connects TRBV4-1 to TRBJ1-4; no clear D. With 1 base removed from V and 4 bases from J, the gap between germline ends came to 13 bases. Per germline, CDR1 MGHRA and CDR2 YSYEKL. This CDR3 is built from 16 residues. The CDR3, as DNA: TGCGCCAGCAGCCAAGGGCGGGCCAGGCGTAATGAAAAACTGTTTTTT. It codes for CASSQGRARRNEKLFF.

In this sample, this clonotype turned up many times. V and J are TRBV20-1 and TRBJ2-1, with 9 bases lining up with TRBD2. Germline loops: CDR1 DFQATT, CDR2 SNEGSKA (reference sequence). This CDR3 comprises 18 residues. The J segment lost 1 base and the V segment lost 2 bases, leaving 12 bases of the junction unmatched. This CDR3 is CSARTYKLAGSSYNEQFF. For the CDR3, the DNA is TGCAGTGCTAGAACTTACAAGCTAGCGGGATCATCCTACAATGAGCAGTTCTTC.

Many counts were recorded for this clonotype. The junction shows a germline mismatch at one end, possibly a read error. This rearrangement joins TRBV5-1 to TRBJ2-1; D not resolved. Germline V gene data show CDR1 as SGHRS and CDR2 as YFSETQ. CDR3 size: 15 residues. The CDR3, as DNA: TGTGCCAGCAGCTTAGACGGAAGCTCCTACAATGAGCAGTTCTTC. Its translation is CASSLDGSSYNEQFF.

The table lists this clonotype with many counts. The chain couples TRBV5-1 to TRBJ2-7; D is unclear. The germline V and J ends were trimmed by 3 bases and 0 bases, with 10 bases remaining between them. CDR3 size: 14 residues. Germline V gene sequence: CDR1 SGHRS, CDR2 YFSETQ. The DNA of the CDR3 is TGCGCCAGCAGCTATTTCAGAGCCTCCTACGAGCAGTACTTC. Its protein is CASSYFRASYEQYF.

The chain recombines TRBV7-8 with TRBJ2-7; the match to TRBD2 covers 8 bases. The CDR3 totals 14 residues. Germline V gene lookup returns CDR1 SGHVS and CDR2 FQNEAQ. V trimming: 1 base; J trimming: 3 bases; junction bases outside the gene matches: 2. The CDR3 loop reads CASSLGSGNYEQYF. CDR3 in DNA: TGTGCCAGCAGCTTAGGTAGCGGGAACTACGAGCAGTACTTC. Looking up the rest from reference TRBV7-8 and TRBJ2-7 gives the full variable domain: GAGVSQSPRYKVAKRGQDVALRCDPISGHVSLFWYQQALGQGPEFLTYFQNEAQLDKSGLPSDRFFAERPEGSVSTLKIQRTQQEDSAVYLCASSLGSGNYEQYFGPGTRLTVT.

There are many counts of this clonotype. This chain joins TRBV20-1 and TRBJ2-3; the match to TRBD2 covers 9 bases. Losses at the gene ends were 4 bases for V and 5 bases for J; bases not matched to a gene: 13. Germline loops: CDR1 DFQATT, CDR2 SNEGSKA (reference sequence). The CDR3 runs to 16 residues. In DNA form, the CDR3 reads TGCAGTGCTACTAGCGGGGAACCTGGGGCTGGAGATACGCAGTATTTT. It yields the protein CSATSGEPGAGDTQYF.

This clonotype was detected ten times or more. The chain is built from TRBV19 and TRBJ2-1; no clear D gene. Germline CDR1 and CDR2: LNHDA and SQIVND (reference sequence). V was trimmed by 4 bases and J by 0 bases, leaving 7 bases between them. The CDR3 runs 14 residues. CDR3 DNA sequence: TGTGCCAGTAGTAGTCCCAGCTCCTACAATGAGCAGTTCTTC. Amino acids: CASSSPSSYNEQFF. Filled out from reference TRBV19 and TRBJ2-1, the complete variable domain reads DGGITQSPKYLFRKEGQNVTLSCEQNLNHDAMYWYRQDPGQGLRLIYYSQIVNDFQKGDIAEGYSVSREKKESFPLTVTSAQKNPTAFYLCASSSPSSYNEQFFGPGTRLTVL.

This rearrangement joins TRBV5-1 to TRBJ2-2; a possible D gene is TRBD2 (6 bases). The germline CDR1 and CDR2 sequences are SGHRS and YFSETQ. The V end lost 0 bases, the J end lost 5 bases, and 14 bases lay between the germline ends. There are 16 residues in the CDR3. CDR3: CASSLVVPGETGELFF. CDR3 DNA: TGCGCCAGCAGCTTGGTAGTTCCGGGGGAGACCGGGGAGCTGTTTTTT. The full variable domain, completed using reference TRBV5-1 and TRBJ2-2, is KAGVTQTPRYLIKTRGQQVTLSCSPISGHRSVSWYQQTPGQGLQFLFEYFSETQRNKGNFPGRFSGRQFSNSRSEMNVSTLELGDSALYLCASSLVVPGETGELFFGEGSRLTVL.

This clonotype was counted between two and nine times. The rearrangement joins TRBV7-9 to TRBJ1-3; D gene unclear. The V gene lost 4 bases and the J gene lost 0 bases, with 7 bases spanning the gap. The germline V gene encodes CDR1 SEHNR and CDR2 FQNEAQ (reference sequence). The CDR3 runs 14 residues. The CDR3 DNA is TGTGCCAGCAGCTCAGCGAGCTCTGGAAACACCATATATTTT. It encodes CASSSASSGNTIYF.

This clonotype was seen many times. The V and J genes are TRBV12-3 or TRBV12-4 and TRBJ2-7, with D possibly TRBD2 on 6 matching bases. This CDR3 region has 14 residues. V was trimmed by 6 bases and J by 4 bases, leaving 16 bases between them. Written as DNA, the CDR3 is TGTGCCAGCAGCTCTATGCTAGCGCGATACGAGCAGTACTTC. It is translated as CASSSMLARYEQYF.

This clonotype is medium-sized by share. This chain connects TRBV4-1 to TRBJ2-1, with TRBD2 matching 9 bases. The germline CDR1 and CDR2 sequences are MGHRA and YSYEKL. The CDR3 sequence is 16 residues long. V lost 0 bases and J lost 2; bases outside the gene matches: 2. CDR3 protein: CASSQEGGGAYNEQFF. The CDR3 nucleotides read TGCGCCAGCAGCCAAGAGGGCGGGGGGGCCTACAATGAGCAGTTCTTC.

This clonotype has ten or more counts. The chain has TRBV10-3 and TRBJ1-1; D unclear. Germline CDR1 and CDR2: ENHRY and SYGVKD. This CDR3 has 16 residues. V lost 3 bases to trimming and J lost 0 bases, with 14 bases between them. For the CDR3, the DNA is TGTGCCATCAGTGATAACCCCTTGGCTTTGAACACTGAAGCTTTCTTT. This gives the protein CAISDNPLALNTEAFF.